The next 19 T cell receptor beta chains were all read from a single sample in a study of vaccination and CD4 T cells after COVID-19 (dated by TCRdb to 2022 to 2024). Library preparation employed PCR. The data were produced on an Illumina iSeq 100. DNA from cultured CD4+ T cells was subjected to TCR sequencing with the Oncomine TCR Beta short-read assay at the Johns Hopkins FTIC core. TCRdb passed the public sequencing reads through fastp at Q25 and MiXCR, retaining productive beta sequences. CDR3 protein duplicates are merged, each entry listing the most common genes and DNA. In this sample the table shows 22,000 or so distinct CDR3 sequences, about 51% of which occur a single time. The top ten hold around 6% of the sample. The label giving this sample's treatment or condition can be read as: 10-day PBMC culture with coronavirus spike peptide pools or control peptides (ViraFEST assay). These TCRs' antigens remain unknown.

The sequenced sample was CD4+ T cells from blood, cultured in vitro. Receptor source: a human donor who had recovered from COVID-19.

This chain links TRBV14 with TRBJ2-7; TRBD2 matches 9 bases. The CDR3 is made up of 15 amino acids. Per the germline V gene, CDR1 is SGHDN and CDR2 is FVKESK. The junction had 4 bases not matched to a gene; V was cut back by 4 bases and J by 0 bases. The CDR3 is CASSPLAGYSYEQYF. The CDR3 coding sequence is TGTGCCAGCAGCCCACTAGCGGGCTACTCCTACGAGCAGTACTTC.

For the CDR3, the DNA is TGTGCCAGTAGTTTCTCAGGGAGCACAGATACGCAGTATTTT. Translation gives CASSFSGSTDTQYF. This sequence joins TRBV19 and TRBJ2-3, with D maybe TRBD1 (5 bases). CDR1 is LNHDA and CDR2 is SQIVND in the germline V gene (reference sequence). V was pared by 5 bases and J by 0 bases, with 9 bases between. The CDR3 has 14 amino acids.

The chain couples TRBV5-1 to TRBJ2-3, with TRBD2 matching 13 bases. Germline values: CDR1 SGHRS, CDR2 YFSETQ. Trimming took 4 bases from V and 5 from J; bases not matched to a gene: 7. The CDR3 totals 16 residues. The CDR3 DNA is TGCGCCAGCAGCACCGGACTAGCGGGAGTGGGAGATACGCAGTATTTT. This gives the protein CASSTGLAGVGDTQYF.

The V and J genes are TRBV5-1 and TRBJ2-5; 7 positions match TRBD1. Trimming removed 4 bases from V and 2 bases from J; junction bases left unmatched: 11. The CDR3 is 16 amino acids. Germline lookup yields CDR1 SGHRS and CDR2 YFSETQ. This chain's CDR3 is CASSTTGASPQETQYF. The CDR3 region has the DNA TGCGCCAGCAGCACTACAGGGGCCTCCCCTCAAGAGACCCAGTACTTC.

V and J are TRBV6-1 and TRBJ2-3, with a weak D call TRBD2 (5 bases). V was trimmed by 7 bases and J by 6 bases, leaving 17 bases between them. The CDR3 contains 14 residues. Germline CDR1 is MNHNS and CDR2 is SASEGT. CDR3 nucleotides: TGTGCCAGCAAGGACTTACAAGTAGGGGATACGCAGTATTTT. It codes for CASKDLQVGDTQYF.

The rearrangement uses TRBV19 and TRBJ2-1; D is perhaps TRBD1 or TRBD2 (7 bases each). CDR3 length equals 16 residues. Deletions cut 4 bases from V and 6 bases from J, with 19 bases between. From germline, CDR1 is LNHDA and CDR2 SQIVND (reference sequence). This CDR3 is CASSRSNRGGVNEQFF. Here the CDR3 DNA reads TGTGCCAGTAGTAGGTCCAACAGGGGAGGGGTCAATGAGCAGTTCTTC.

This chain connects TRBV2 to TRBJ2-1; perhaps TRBD1 as D (5 bases). The germline gives CDR1 SNHLY, CDR2 FYNNEI. This CDR3 has 13 residues. V shed 10 bases and J shed 7 bases, with 17 bases lying between them. The CDR3 is CANSLGRVNEQFF. The CDR3 coding sequence is TGTGCCAACTCGTTAGGCAGGGTAAATGAGCAGTTCTTC.

The rearrangement joins TRBV7-3 to TRBJ2-1, with D perhaps assigned TRBD1 or TRBD2 (6 bases each). V lost 1 base to trimming and J lost 7 bases, with 14 bases between them. This CDR3 comprises 15 residues. The germline V gene encodes CDR1 SGHTA and CDR2 FQGTGA. CDR3 protein: CASSLRWGAGNEQFF. CDR3 DNA: TGTGCCAGCAGCTTAAGATGGGGGGCCGGGAATGAGCAGTTCTTC. Variable domain in full (rest from reference TRBV7-3 and TRBJ2-1): GAGVSQTPSNKVTEKGKYVELRCDPISGHTALYWYRQSLGQGPEFLIYFQGTGAADDSGLPNDRFFAVRPEGSVSTLKIQRTERGDSAVYLCASSLRWGAGNEQFFGPGTRLTVL.

CDR3 loop: CASSDLAVDSNQPQHF. The CDR3 region has the DNA TGTGCCAGCAGTGACTTGGCAGTCGATAGCAATCAGCCCCAGCATTTT. V is TRBV2 and J is TRBJ1-5; D ambiguous. V was pared by 3 bases and J by 0 bases, with 12 bases between. The CDR3 is 16 amino acids. Germline V lookup: CDR1 SNHLY, CDR2 FYNNEI. The variable domain in full, completed from reference TRBV2 and TRBJ1-5, reads EPEVTQTPSHQVTQMGQEVILRCVPISNHLYFYWYRQILGQKVEFLVSFYNNEISEKSEIFDDQFSVERPDGSNFTLKIRSTKLEDSAMYFCASSDLAVDSNQPQHFGDGTRLSIL.

This clonotype was counted once. The chain couples TRBV5-8 to TRBJ2-1; TRBD2 matches at 13 bases. With 6 bases clipped from V and 13 bases from J, the junction kept 16 bases outside the gene matches. Germline V lookup: CDR1 SGHTS, CDR2 YDEGEE. This CDR3 spans 16 amino acids. This CDR3 is CASINRGTSGIGGQFF. CDR3 bases: TGTGCCAGCATAAACAGGGGGACTAGCGGGATAGGAGGCCAGTTCTTC.

The chain has TRBV11-3 and TRBJ1-1; no clear D gene. Germline V gene lookup returns CDR1 SGHNT and CDR2 YENEEA. The CDR3 is made up of 12 amino acids. V lost 6 bases to trimming and J lost 2 bases, with 7 bases between them. The CDR3 is CASRESNTEAFF. CDR3 nucleotides: TGTGCCAGCAGGGAGAGTAACACTGAAGCTTTCTTT.

V gene TRBV15 combines with J gene TRBJ1-5; TRBD1 matches 8 bases. Per the germline V gene, CDR1 is LNHNV and CDR2 is YYDKDF (reference sequence). The CDR3 length is 20 residues. The J segment lost 2 bases and the V segment lost 3 bases, leaving 18 bases of the junction unmatched. The CDR3 reads CATSRNIPGQELYRNQPQHF. Here the CDR3 DNA reads TGTGCCACCAGCAGGAACATACCGGGACAGGAGTTGTACCGCAATCAGCCCCAGCATTTT.

This clonotype has more than one count but fewer than ten. V usage is TRBV5-1 and J usage is TRBJ1-1; 9 bases map to TRBD1. Looked up from germline, CDR1 is SGHRS and CDR2 is YFSETQ. V was pared by 3 bases and J by 3 bases, with 3 bases of the junction left unmatched. The CDR3 contains 14 residues. The CDR3 coding sequence is TGCGCCAGCAGCTCGACAGGGGGGGACACTGAAGCTTTCTTT. This encodes CASSSTGGDTEAFF.

V and J are TRBV20-1 and TRBJ2-3; 7 nucleotides align to TRBD2. The junction had 9 bases not matched to a gene; V was cut back by 1 base and J by 8 bases. This CDR3 comprises 14 residues. Germline-derived CDR1 and CDR2 are DFQATT and SNEGSKA (reference sequence). The CDR3 DNA reads as TGCAGTGCTAGAGTTGGACGGGGGGAAATTACGCAGTATTTT. It is translated as CSARVGRGEITQYF.

A note on this clonotype: Likely a read error: the CDR3 ends without its conserved phenylalanine or tryptophan. V is TRBV28 and J is TRBJ1-2; D is unresolved. From germline, CDR1 is MDHEN and CDR2 SYDVKM. The CDR3 sequence is 14 residues long. V lost 5 bases, J lost 4 bases, and 14 bases lay in between. In DNA, the CDR3 is TGTGCCAGCAGTGATATTCTAGGCAGCTATGGCTACACCCTC. Translation: CASSDILGSYGYTL.

The genes are TRBV21-1 and TRBJ2-7. TRBV21-1 corresponds to a pseudogene. This CDR3 is built from 13 residues. The CDR3 loop is CASSKNDLYEQYF. CDR3 bases: TGTGCCAGCAGCAAAAACGACCTCTACGAGCAGTACTTC.

This clonotype was seen only a few times. V usage is TRBV11-2 and J usage is TRBJ2-5, with D perhaps being TRBD1 or TRBD2 (5 bases each). Germline CDR1 SGHAT, CDR2 FQNNGV. Trimming pared 4 bases from V and 3 bases from J, leaving 9 bases between. The CDR3 consists of 13 residues. The CDR3 DNA reads TGTGCCAGCAGCTCGGGACCTGAAGAGACCCAGTACTTC. Its translation is CASSSGPEETQYF. Variable domain in full (rest from reference TRBV11-2 and TRBJ2-5): EAGVAQSPRYKIIEKRQSVAFWCNPISGHATLYWYQQILGQGPKLLIQFQNNGVVDDSQLPKDRFSAERLKGVDSTLKIQPAKLEDSAVYLCASSSGPEETQYFGPGTRLLVL.

The CDR3 here is CASSRQLSYGYTF. In DNA, the CDR3 is TGTGCCAGCAGCCGACAGCTTTCCTATGGCTACACCTTC. The genes are TRBV14 and TRBJ1-2; tentative D call: TRBD1 (5 bases). The germline V and J ends were trimmed by 4 bases and 4 bases, with 10 bases remaining between them. The CDR3 contains 13 residues. Germline V gene data show CDR1 as SGHDN and CDR2 as FVKESK.

The genes are TRBV20-1 and TRBJ2-7; no definite D call. Trimming stripped 0 bases from V and 1 base from J, with 13 bases between. CDR3 length equals 15 residues. CDR1 is DFQATT, CDR2 SNEGSKA, per germline (reference sequence). As DNA, the CDR3 is TGCAGTGCTAGAGACGCCCTGCAGCCATCCTACGAGCAGTACTTC. Amino acid sequence: CSARDALQPSYEQYF.